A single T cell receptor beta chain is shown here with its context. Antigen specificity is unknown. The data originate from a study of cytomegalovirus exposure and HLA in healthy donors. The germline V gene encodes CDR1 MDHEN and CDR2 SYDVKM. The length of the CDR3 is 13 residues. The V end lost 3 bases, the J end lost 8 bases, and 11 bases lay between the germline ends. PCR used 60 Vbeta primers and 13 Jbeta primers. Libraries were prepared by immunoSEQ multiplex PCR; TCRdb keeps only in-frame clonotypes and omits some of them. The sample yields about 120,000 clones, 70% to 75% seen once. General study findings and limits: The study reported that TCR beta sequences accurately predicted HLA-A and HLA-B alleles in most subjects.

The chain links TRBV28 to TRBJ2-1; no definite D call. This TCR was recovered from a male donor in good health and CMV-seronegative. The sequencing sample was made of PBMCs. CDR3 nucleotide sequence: TGTGCCAGCAGTTTGAGGTCAATTGATGAGCAGTTCTTC. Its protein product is CASSLRSIDEQFF.